This T cell receptor (beta chain) was found in a study of blood T cells in healthy people across ages. About the research overall: Template switching retrieved approximately one barcoded beta molecule for each two T cells. Notes on the study in general: With donor CMV status unknown, expanded clonotype changes were possibly confounded. Age showed a roughly linear inverse relationship with TCR beta diversity per million T cells.

Then a second PCR, running about 6 to 12 cycles, was carried out with a sample-barcoded 5' primer and a J-beta primer mix. Tagging of each cDNA molecule was performed by a template-switch adaptor with 12 random nucleotides. One entry per CDR3 protein results from TCRdb running MiXCR on the 5' RACE reads. The sample includes 800,000 to 950,000 distinct CDR3 sequences, roughly 35% of them seen just once. For this clonotype: The antigen is undetermined.

This CDR3 is built from 13 residues. CDR1 and CDR2 (germline): LNHNV, YYDKDF (reference sequence). Trimming cost V 5 bases and J 8 bases, with 15 bases left between them. The V call is TRBV15, the J call TRBJ1-2; no clear D. The receptor comes from a man aged 18 to 30 in good health. Sample: blood. CDR3 in amino acids: CATSSDWTVGYTF. The CDR3 DNA sequence: TGTGCCACCAGCTCAGACTGGACTGTGGGCTACACCTTC. The full variable domain, its missing parts supplied by reference TRBV15 and TRBJ1-2, is DAMVIQNPRYQVTQFGKPVTLSCSQTLNHNVMYWYQQKSSQAPKLLFHYYDKDFNNEADTPDNFQSRRPNTSFCFLDIRSPGLGDTAMYLCATSSDWTVGYTFGSGTRLTVV.